This record concerns one TCR beta chain sequence. Sequenced by immunoSEQ multiplex PCR; TCRdb stores in-frame clones only, minus some. The sample contains 120,000 to 150,000 clones, around 81% of which appear only once. The source of the sample is a study of blood T cell repertoires in COVID-19. Study background: Whether acute or convalescent, the COVID-19 samples came from the United States, Italy and Spain. Sources were T cells, B-cell-depleted T cells, or PBMCs; the material itself was cDNA or gDNA.

CDR3 size: 18 residues. J lost 5 bases, V lost 0 bases, and 14 bases had no gene match. CDR1 is MGHRA and CDR2 is YSYEKL in the germline V gene. Adults between about 18 and 89 years of age took part from 20 to 25 US areas. In assigning cohorts, the study relied on participant-reported clinical history. Sequenced: PBMCs or T cells enriched from blood (not recorded which). The sequence was obtained from a woman aged 40 to 50 who had recovered from COVID-19. The chain joins TRBV4-1 to TRBJ2-7; 9 positions match TRBD1. The CDR3 loop is CASSQDPRTGGRRDEQYF. CDR3 DNA sequence: TGCGCCAGCAGCCAAGATCCGCGCACAGGGGGCAGACGAGACGAGCAGTACTTC.